This note documents a single TCR beta chain sequence. No antigen is known for it. CDR3 length: 15 amino acids. V lost 7 bases, J lost 0 bases, and 13 bases lay in between. CDR1 and CDR2 (germline): MNHEY, SVGAGI. These data come from a study of beta chain features in type 1 diabetes. Expressed TCRB transcripts were sequenced after all isolated RNA was converted to cDNA. Assay: immunoSEQ multiplex PCR; the TCRdb copy retains only in-frame clones and omits some. This sample has some 70,000 clones; about 50% occur once, and the top ten carry 0.7%. The study's findings and limits: In all four CD4+ subsets, TCRB CDR3 length was significantly, moderately reduced in type 1 diabetes. A closer apparent resemblance between naive, central memory and Treg TCRB repertoires was seen in patients than in healthy donors. Since sequencing was performed on cDNA, cells with high TCR expression could be over-represented.

Material: central memory CD4+ T cells from blood. The sequence was collected from a young man with type 1 diabetes. The chain links TRBV6-5 to TRBJ1-3; no clear D gene. The CDR3 spells CASTLAGSSGNTIYF. The CDR3 nucleotides are TGTGCCAGCACCTTAGCTGGGAGCTCTGGAAACACCATATATTTT.